Listed below are T cell receptor beta chains from one sample, sequenced in a study of beta chain features in type 1 diabetes. Assay used: immunoSEQ multiplex PCR; TCRdb lists only in-frame clones, some missing. The sample has 200,000 to 300,000 clones, 13% to 15% seen once. The sequenced sample consisted of naive CD4+ T cells from blood. The receptors come from a woman in her thirties or forties in good health. Each CDR3 is given with its conserved first and last residue. A D gene is named only where the DNA matches it firmly. Only part of the rows carry a size: once, few, many, or a class if the clone is expanded.

d_call clone_size j_call v_call cdr3_aa cdr3_nt
TRBD1 . TRBJ2-3 TRBV11-3 CACRQGPSTDTQYF TGTGCCTGCAGACAGGGACCAAGCACAGATACGCAGTATTTT
. . TRBJ1-3 TRBV6-6 CASSEWLGGGNTIYF TGTGCCAGCAGTGAGTGGTTAGGGGGTGGAAACACCATATATTTT
. . TRBJ1-2 TRBV7-8 CASSRAERGTYGYTF TGTGCCAGCAGCCGCGCTGAGAGGGGGACCTATGGCTACACCTTC
. few TRBJ1-2 TRBV4-3 CASSQESRVVHGYTF TGCGCCAGCAGCCAAGAGTCCAGGGTGGTCCATGGCTACACCTTC
. . TRBJ1-1 TRBV21-1 CASSKDRGRPTQNTEAFF TGTGCCAGCAGCAAGGACAGGGGGCGGCCAACTCAGAACACTGAAGCTTTCTTT
. . TRBJ2-7 TRBV6-1 CASWTVGYEQYF TGTGCCAGCTGGACAGTTGGCTACGAGCAGTACTTC
. few TRBJ2-7 TRBV5-1 CASSDSYWEQYF TGCGCCAGCAGCGATAGTTACTGGGAGCAGTACTTC
. . TRBJ1-5 TRBV6-1 CASSAGVGQPQHF TGTGCCAGCAGTGCCGGGGTGGGTCAGCCCCAGCATTTT
TRBD1 . TRBJ1-2 TRBV14 CASSQVPRTGHDF TGTGCCAGCAGCCAAGTTCCCCGGACAGGTCACGACTTC
. few TRBJ1-1 TRBV5-1 CASSLVGGNTEAFF TGCGCCAGCAGCTTGGTAGGGGGGAACACTGAAGCTTTCTTT
. few TRBJ2-7 TRBV5-1 CASSRNREGEQYF TGCGCCAGCAGCAGAAACAGGGAAGGTGAGCAGTACTTC
. few TRBJ2-5 TRBV6-5 CASSYSEVGETQYF TGTGCCAGCAGTTACTCGGAGGTTGGGGAGACCCAGTACTTC
. . TRBJ2-1 TRBV5-6 CASSSEVGASTGTRSEQFF TGTGCCAGCAGTTCCGAGGTGGGGGCGAGCACCGGGACACGGAGTGAGCAGTTCTTC
. . TRBJ1-1 TRBV7-6 CASSLVGGGTEAFF TGTGCCAGCAGCTTAGTCGGGGGGGGAACTGAAGCTTTCTTT
. . TRBJ1-1 TRBV11-2 CASSRGMNTEAFF TGTGCCAGCAGTAGGGGTATGAACACTGAAGCTTTCTTT
TRBD1 . TRBJ1-2 TRBV5-1 CASSPTTGSSGYTF TGCGCCAGCAGCCCGACGACAGGGTCTAGCGGCTACACCTTC
. many TRBJ2-1 TRBV18 CASSPQGGSEQFF TGTGCCAGCTCACCACAAGGAGGGTCTGAGCAGTTCTTC
. . TRBJ1-5 TRBV11-2 CASSLGGQYQPQHF TGTGCCAGCAGCTTGGGCGGACAATATCAGCCCCAGCATTTT
. . TRBJ1-2 TRBV15 CATSRDYSGGYTF TGTGCCACCAGCAGAGATTATTCGGGTGGCTACACCTTC
TRBD1 . TRBJ1-2 TRBV28 CASSPGGTGNYGYTF TGTGCCAGCAGTCCAGGGGGGACGGGGAACTATGGCTACACCTTC
. . TRBJ1-2 TRBV18 CASSPVGRDGYTF TGTGCCAGCTCACCGGTAGGGAGGGATGGCTACACCTTC
TRBD1 . TRBJ2-7 TRBV27 CASNRAGGVYEQYF TGTGCCAGCAACCGCGCAGGGGGCGTCTACGAGCAGTACTTC
. . TRBJ1-1 TRBV11-2 CASSVQGREAFF TGTGCCAGCAGCGTCCAGGGGCGTGAAGCTTTCTTT
TRBD1 few TRBJ2-7 TRBV7-8 CASSSSGTGYEQYF TGTGCCAGCAGCTCATCCGGGACAGGCTACGAGCAGTACTTC
. few TRBJ2-5 TRBV4-3 CASSQDGRGETQYF TGCGCCAGCAGCCAAGATGGCAGAGGGGAGACCCAGTACTTC
TRBD2 . TRBJ2-7 TRBV5-1 CASSEGLAADYEQYF TGCGCCAGCAGCGAGGGACTAGCGGCGGACTACGAGCAGTACTTC
TRBD1 . TRBJ2-2 TRBV14 CASSQWTGRTTGELFF TGTGCCAGCAGCCAATGGACAGGGAGGACCACCGGGGAGCTGTTTTTT
TRBD1 few TRBJ1-2 TRBV5-4 CASSARTGFGYTF TGTGCCAGCAGCGCCCGGACAGGGTTCGGCTACACCTTC
TRBD1 few TRBJ1-5 TRBV6-6 CASSLRTGNQPQHF TGTGCCAGCAGCCTACGGACAGGTAATCAGCCCCAGCATTTT
. . TRBJ1-1 TRBV5-6 CASSLFSKNTEAFF TGTGCCAGCAGCTTGTTTTCCAAGAACACTGAAGCTTTCTTT
. . TRBJ2-4 TRBV10-1 CASSESRGGKNIQYF TGCGCCAGCAGTGAGTCTCGCGGTGGGAAAAACATTCAGTACTTC
. . TRBJ2-7 TRBV9 CASSPEVQTYEQYF TGTGCCAGCAGCCCCGAGGTTCAAACGTACGAGCAGTACTTC
. many TRBJ1-1 TRBV29-1 CSAGSTEAFF TGCAGCGCTGGGAGCACTGAAGCTTTCTTT
. . TRBJ1-2 TRBV5-8 CASGAGTGGLGYTF TGTGCCAGCGGCGCCGGGACGGGGGGATTGGGCTACACCTTC
TRBD2 few TRBJ2-3 TRBV25-1 CASTRTGGWTDTQYF TGTGCCAGCACCAGAACGGGGGGTTGGACAGATACGCAGTATTTT
. . TRBJ1-1 TRBV29-1 CSVFALTGNTEAFF TGCAGCGTCTTTGCCCTGACAGGAAACACTGAAGCTTTCTTT
TRBD1 few TRBJ1-5 TRBV6-5 CASRVTGNGQPQHF TGTGCCAGCAGAGTGACAGGGAACGGGCAGCCCCAGCATTTT
. few TRBJ1-6 TRBV12-5 CASCQSRSPLHF TGTGCTAGTTGTCAAAGCAGGTCACCCCTCCACTTT
TRBD2 few TRBJ2-3 TRBV10-3 CAISKTSGGGDTQYF TGTGCCATCAGTAAGACTAGCGGGGGCGGGGATACGCAGTATTTT
. few TRBJ1-4 TRBV19 CASSVIEEKLFF TGTGCCAGTAGTGTCATTGAGGAAAAACTGTTTTTT
TRBD2 . TRBJ2-7 TRBV5-4 CASSLGISGAAYEQYF TGTGCCAGCAGCTTGGGGATTAGCGGGGCGGCCTACGAGCAGTACTTC